Below, 11 T cell receptor beta chains from the same sample are listed, as sequenced in a study of blood T cells in healthy people across ages. A second about 7 to 11 cycle PCR used barcoded and J-beta primers. MiXCR was run by TCRdb on the 5' RACE reads, yielding one entry per CDR3 protein. The data hold about 1.8 million distinct CDR3 sequences, with just under 50% observed a single time. Sample: blood. These receptors originate from a middle-aged woman in good health.

This clonotype showed up just a few times. The rearrangement joins TRBV6-2 or TRBV6-3 to TRBJ2-7; D unclear. V gave up 8 bases and J gave up 5 bases, with 10 bases separating them. The CDR3 consists of 11 residues. The germline CDR1 and CDR2 sequences are MNHEY and SVGEGT. The CDR3 sequence is CASGTGDEQYF. The CDR3 DNA sequence: TGTGCCAGCGGTACCGGTGACGAGCAGTACTTC.

This clonotype came up once. The rearrangement links TRBV5-1 to TRBJ2-7; 9 bases line up with TRBD1. The J call may be incorrect, as the DNA end agrees better with TRBJ2-5. Germline assignment: CDR1 SGHRS and CDR2 YFSETQ. This CDR3 is built from 14 residues. This CDR3 reads CASSGTGISETQYF. CDR3 nucleotides: TGCGCCAGCAGCGGGACAGGGATTTCAGAGACCCAGTACTTC.

Notes on this clonotype: At one of its ends the junction is not consistent with the germline gene, which may arise from a read error. V usage is TRBV18 and J usage is TRBJ2-6; the D gene is possibly TRBD1 (6 bases). The germline gives CDR1 KGHSH, CDR2 LQKENI. The CDR3 contains 15 residues. CDR3: CASLPTGPGANVLTF. The CDR3 nucleotides read TGTGCCAGCTTACCAACAGGGCCTGGGGCCAACGTCCTGACTTTC.

The V gene is TRBV28, the J gene TRBJ2-1, with D perhaps TRBD1 (6 bases). The CDR3 has 16 residues. V lost 4 bases, J lost 2 bases, and 15 bases lay in between. Germline CDR1 MDHEN, CDR2 SYDVKM. The CDR3 loop is CASSYRTGTPYNEQFF. Written as DNA, the CDR3 is TGTGCCAGCAGTTATCGAACCGGGACACCCTACAATGAGCAGTTCTTC.

V usage is TRBV7-2 and J usage is TRBJ1-4, with TRBD1 matching over 7 bases. This CDR3 spans 15 amino acids. Germline CDR1 reads SGHTA; CDR2 reads FQGNSA. Trimming took 4 bases from V and 5 from J; bases not matched to a gene: 7. The CDR3 nucleotides are TGTGCCAGCAGCTCTATGGGACAGCTGAATGAAAAACTGTTTTTT. It encodes CASSSMGQLNEKLFF.

The V and J genes are TRBV2 and TRBJ2-5; D might be TRBD1 (7 bases). There are 14 residues in the CDR3. Trimming took off 3 bases at V and 5 bases at J, with 13 bases between the two ends. The germline CDR1 and CDR2 sequences are SNHLY and FYNNEI. The CDR3 bases are TGTGCCAGCAGTGATGACAGGGAGGTCGAGACCCAGTACTTC. Translated, it gives CASSDDREVETQYF.

A single count supports this clonotype. The V gene is TRBV28, the J gene TRBJ2-1; 8 bases fit TRBD1. The CDR3 contains 12 residues. Germline V lookup: CDR1 MDHEN, CDR2 SYDVKM. With 7 bases clipped from V and 13 bases from J, the junction kept 9 bases outside the gene matches. In DNA, the CDR3 is TGTGCCAGCAACCTAGGACAGGGCTATCAGTTCTTC. Translation: CASNLGQGYQFF.

J is TRBJ1-3 and V is TRBV29-1; no clear D. In germline, CDR1 is SQVTM, CDR2 ANQGSEA. Trimming cost V 5 bases and J 4 bases, with 9 bases left between them. The CDR3 has 12 residues. The CDR3 DNA follows: TGCAGCGTTTCGACGGGAGGAAACACCATATATTTT. Encoded protein: CSVSTGGNTIYF.

The chain combines TRBV7-2 with TRBJ1-6; TRBD1 is a possible D gene (6 bases). V gave up 5 bases and J gave up 5 bases, with 13 bases separating them. The CDR3 is 15 amino acids. CDR1 is SGHTA and CDR2 is FQGNSA in the germline V gene. The CDR3 protein is CASSTDRTNNSPLHF. The CDR3 bases are TGTGCCAGCAGCACCGACAGGACCAATAATTCACCCCTCCACTTT.

This chain uses TRBV29-1 with TRBJ2-3, with 8 positions matching TRBD2. The V and J ends lost 6 bases and 4 bases, in that order; junction bases with no gene match: 6. Germline V CDR1 and CDR2: SQVTM, ANQGSEA. The CDR3 contains 13 residues. The CDR3 is CSVPGLGPDTQYF. Written as DNA, the CDR3 is TGCAGCGTCCCGGGACTAGGCCCAGATACGCAGTATTTT.

V gene TRBV20-1 combines with J gene TRBJ1-6; perhaps TRBD1 as D (5 bases). V was trimmed by 3 bases and J by 7 bases, leaving 13 bases between them. This CDR3 comprises 14 residues. Germline loops: CDR1 DFQATT, CDR2 SNEGSKA (reference sequence). The CDR3 sequence is CSASQVQGNSPLHF. The CDR3 DNA follows: TGCAGTGCTAGTCAGGTTCAGGGAAATTCACCCCTCCACTTT.